This TCR beta chain stems from a study of blood T cell repertoires in COVID-19. As for the study in general: COVID-19 samples, acute and convalescent, were from the United States, Italy and Spain. In each case, the material was cDNA or gDNA derived from T cells, B-cell-depleted T cells, or PBMCs.

Per the authors' pipeline: Estimation of nucleated cell counts was performed using reference gene primer amplification. Data came from immunoSEQ multiplex PCR; TCRdb stores just in-frame clones and leaves some out. V, J and clone size reflect that table, while D and trimming were determined from the DNA. The sample yields roughly 120,000 clones, 65% to 80% seen once. Per the germline V gene, CDR1 is SGHAT and CDR2 is FQNNGV. Trimming cost V 1 base and J 6 bases, with 6 bases left between them. This CDR3 contains 13 residues. Sequencing input: peripheral blood. The rearrangement uses TRBV11-2 and TRBJ2-2, with D possibly being TRBD2 (6 bases). The source is a man aged 70-80 years with acute or convalescent COVID-19. CDR3 sequence (DNA): TGTGCCAGCAGCTTAGGGGGGGCCGGGGAGCTGTTTTTT. Protein: CASSLGGAGELFF.